This TCR beta chain was found in a study of T cell clones after liver transplantation. The CDR3 length is 16 residues. Trimming cost V 2 bases and J 2 bases, with 10 bases left between them. The germline gives CDR1 MDHEN, CDR2 SYDVKM. General study results and limits: Donor-reactive sequences fell more than third party-reactive ones, suggesting partial deletion. Post-transplant time points were not standardized, so conclusions are preliminary.

A remark on this clone: The antigen is undetermined.

Sequencing of dividing CFSE-low cells from the MLR defined alloreactive TCRbeta sequences. Pre-transplant recipient cells responded to graft donor PBMCs, splenocytes, lymph-node cells, or third-party PBMCs. The repertoire was sequenced with immunoSEQ multiplex PCR; TCRdb's copy has only in-frame clones and lacks some. The sample consists of under 1,500 clones, around 52% of them appearing once. The rearrangement uses TRBV28 and TRBJ1-6; D gene uncertain. Sample: CD4+ T cells from cultured PBMCs. The source of this sequence is a human patient who received a liver transplant. Some T cells here may be from the graft donor. This CDR3 reads CASSLGSTPYNSPLHF. CDR3 DNA: TGTGCCAGCAGTTTAGGTTCTACCCCCTATAATTCACCCCTCCACTTT.